This T cell receptor beta chain was recorded in a study of blood T cell repertoires in COVID-19 (dated by TCRdb to the early 2020s). Broadly, across the study: Samples from collaborators originated in the United States, Italy and Spain and spanned both the acute and convalescent phases of COVID-19. Sample metadata almost always included a de-identified subject ID, COVID-19 status, age in years and sex. The repertoires were released in a freely available public database intended as a resource for research on the immune response to SARS-CoV-2. Where available, HLA class I and class II types were taken from metadata supplied by the sample provider and were not determined by assay-based typing. The material from the prospective study consisted of cDNA or gDNA derived from T cells, B-cell-depleted T cells, or PBMCs. Subjects who had been exposed to COVID-19, were actively infected with it, or had recovered from it provided the deeply sampled blood TCRbeta repertoires that made up the dataset. The samples were drawn from the first 160 participants of the ongoing ImmuneRACE study and from some 1,300 subjects provided by 6 global collaborators. The paper as a whole reports these results and caveats: The amount of clinical and demographic metadata varied by source and participant and was provided uncurated.

From the cysteine through the phenylalanine, the CDR3 covers 13 amino acids. The DNA shown is the 39-base CDR3, in frame from base 1. Cut back by 0 bases and 6 bases, the V and J ends lie 6 bases apart. From a lookup of the germline V gene, CDR1 and CDR2 are SGDLS and YYNGEE. The immunoSEQ Assay, a bias-controlled multiplex PCR, was used to amplify TCRbeta CDR3 regions from genomic DNA. As for the authors' bioinformatics: Nucleated cell counts per sample were estimated from amplification of reference gene primers within the assay. To quantify the absolute abundance of each unique TCRbeta CDR3 rearrangement, sequence reads were collapsed and filtered. For each sample, productive Simpson clonality was calculated by taking the square root of Simpson's diversity index across productive rearrangements. TCRdb stores this immuneACCESS table with in-frame sequences only. Part of the clones is absent; in the studies checked, under half of the shortfall reflects unresolved V genes, and no reason is known for the rest. D and trimming were read from the DNA, whereas the V and J calls and clone size are those reported in that table. This sample gives tens of thousands of clones in total; 65% to 85% of them show up just once. Of the sample, approximately 4.1% is held by the ten largest clones.

The collaborating institutions used their own protocols to collect whole blood in K2EDTA tubes. For TCRbeta analysis, collaborators shipped samples in one of three forms: frozen whole blood, isolated PBMCs, or DNA extracted from either of those sample types. Points on this clone: No antigen is known for it. No base-level quality is on record; no much larger clone is a single base apart.

The sequence links TRBV9 to TRBJ2-2; 5 matching bases give a weak D call of TRBD1. The origin of this receptor is a woman aged 60-75 years with acute or convalescent COVID-19. Sample: peripheral blood. The CDR3 has the sequence CASSVVRAGELFF. The DNA is TGTGCCAGCAGCGTAGTCAGGGCCGGGGAGCTGTTTTTT.